Listed below are T cell receptor beta chains from one sample, sequenced in a study of blood T cell repertoires in COVID-19. Sequencing was performed with immunoSEQ multiplex PCR; in TCRdb, only in-frame clones are kept and a portion is missing. The sample carries about 150,000 clones, 85% to 90% recorded once. The sample comprised peripheral blood. These receptor sequences come from a man aged 45-65 years who had recovered from COVID-19. CDR3s include the opening cysteine and the closing phenylalanine or tryptophan. The order of the fields is V gene, J gene, CDR3 protein.

TRBV7-2	TRBJ1-2	CASSLGPTGLVAYGYTF
TRBV9	TRBJ1-6	CASSVDPLLGTSGALHF
TRBV27	TRBJ2-6	CASSSAGTGANVLTF
TRBV7-2	TRBJ2-1	CASSSGQGLGEQFF
TRBV29-1	TRBJ1-4	CSVTGGGDEKLFF
TRBV2	TRBJ2-7	CASLVLYEQYF
TRBV7-2	TRBJ1-5	CASSFGNQPQHF
TRBV2	TRBJ2-3	CASSDPGSSTDTQYF
TRBV7-6	TRBJ1-5	CASSPGTQYSNQPQHF
TRBV5-1	TRBJ1-2	CASSVGQWYGYTF
TRBV12-5	TRBJ2-7	CASGLVSGPGEQYF
TRBV5-1	TRBJ1-1	CASSFYTGSGTEAFF
TRBV12-3/TRBV12-4	TRBJ2-2	CASRGEGAGELFF
TRBV14	TRBJ1-6	CASSQGGIEYNSPLHF
TRBV6-1	TRBJ1-2	CASSDRGGRDYGYTF
TRBV20-1	TRBJ1-2	CSASRTGGFYGYTF
TRBV4-1	TRBJ2-7	CASSVVGLLFDEQYF
TRBV6-5	TRBJ2-7	CASSTGGSTYEQYF
TRBV5-5	TRBJ2-6	CASSSDRLFSGANVLTF
TRBV5-1	TRBJ2-1	CASSLVREDEQFF
TRBV27	TRBJ2-1	CASRDRPDEQFF
TRBV6-4	TRBJ1-6	CASSDSQGPIAPLHF
TRBV11-1	TRBJ2-3	CASSLSGKGDTQYF
TRBV5-8	TRBJ2-3	CASSLPVGGRPDTQYF
TRBV4-1	TRBJ2-5	CASSQDLPGQGAQETQYF
TRBV27	TRBJ2-2	CASSSTGANTGELFF
TRBV6-5	TRBJ2-7	CASRGDRTNYEQYF
TRBV11-2	TRBJ2-4	CASSFGQGGFRNIQYF
TRBV6-4	TRBJ2-3	CASSDGLESDTQYF
TRBV23-1	TRBJ1-1	CASRQTVNTEAFF
TRBV10-3	TRBJ1-5	CAISDTGQPQHF
TRBV4-2	TRBJ2-7	CASSQEAGQPSYEQYF
TRBV6-5	TRBJ1-6	CASSYIQGKDNSPLHF
TRBV10-3	TRBJ2-5	CAIRTSGGQETQYF
TRBV5-1	TRBJ2-1	CASSLTGLAGGFNNEQFF
TRBV29-1	TRBJ1-1	CSAATVEAFF
TRBV19	TRBJ2-3	CASSILGASTDTQYF
TRBV27	TRBJ2-7	CASSSRDSTYEQYF
TRBV19	TRBJ1-2	CASSRTAREGYTF
TRBV4-2	TRBJ2-5	CASSPRPPGLAGGPKQETQYF
TRBV6-4	TRBJ1-2	CASWTAADGYTF
TRBV7-2	TRBJ2-7	CASSLEGLPYEQYF